Each of the 22 T cell receptor beta chains below was sequenced from the same sample in a study of CD8 T cells in Susac syndrome. RNA, at about 0.45 to 1 ug, was reverse transcribed with random hexamers. MiXCR was run by TCRdb on the immunoSEQ multiplex PCR reads, yielding one entry per CDR3 protein. This sample has 150,000 to 200,000 distinct CDR3 sequences, with over 85% found just once. Sequenced: CD4+ T cells from PBMCs. These receptor sequences come from a human donor in good health.

DNA for the CDR3: TGTGCCAGCAGCGTAGGTTGGGGGGGGCCCACCTTC. The encoded protein is CASSVGWGGPTF. The chain combines TRBV9 with TRBJ1-2, with D maybe TRBD1 (6 bases). Trimming cost V 0 bases and J 13 bases, with 13 bases left between them. Germline CDR1 and CDR2: SGDLS and YYNGEE. There are 12 residues in the CDR3.

The CDR3 protein is CASSPDNPRQETQYF. The CDR3 coding sequence is TGTGCCAGCTCACCGGACAACCCACGCCAAGAGACCCAGTACTTC. The J gene is TRBJ2-5, the V gene TRBV18; a weak D match, TRBD1 (5 bases). V was cut by 3 bases and J by 1 base, with 12 bases left in between. Germline CDR1 and CDR2: KGHSH and LQKENI. This CDR3 has 15 residues.

This chain connects TRBV6-1 to TRBJ2-3; D is ambiguous. V was trimmed by 2 bases and J by 4 bases, leaving 7 bases between them. This CDR3 contains 13 residues. Germline V gene sequence: CDR1 MNHNS, CDR2 SASEGT. This CDR3 reads CASSELLADTQYF. The CDR3 DNA reads TGTGCCAGCAGTGAACTCCTAGCAGATACGCAGTATTTT.

The V gene is TRBV6-5, the J gene TRBJ2-3; 9 bases align to TRBD1. V lost 2 bases to trimming and J lost 4 bases; unmatched junction nucleotides: 10. Germline CDR1 reads MNHEY; CDR2 reads SVGAGI. This CDR3 has 17 amino acids. CDR3 residues: CASSYGPGTGWPDTQYF. CDR3 coding DNA: TGTGCCAGCAGTTACGGTCCCGGGACAGGGTGGCCAGATACGCAGTATTTT.

The chain links TRBV10-3 to TRBJ2-7; the D is unclear. The CDR3 has 12 residues. Germline V gene sequence: CDR1 ENHRY, CDR2 SYGVKD. The V and J ends lost 2 bases and 2 bases respectively, with 4 bases between them. CDR3 amino acids: CAISEAPYEQYF. As DNA, the CDR3 is TGTGCCATCAGTGAGGCCCCCTACGAGCAGTACTTC.

The rearrangement uses TRBV20-1 and TRBJ2-5; TRBD1 matches at 9 bases. CDR1 is DFQATT and CDR2 is SNEGSKA in the germline V gene (reference sequence). The CDR3 contains 12 residues. V was clipped by 6 bases and J by 4 bases; unmatched bases: 3. DNA for the CDR3: TGCAGTGCCACGGGACAGGGAGAGACCCAGTACTTC. This encodes CSATGQGETQYF.

The rearrangement joins TRBV12-3 or TRBV12-4 to TRBJ2-2; a weak D match, TRBD1 (6 bases). Trimming removed 6 bases from V and 5 bases from J, with 10 bases in between. The CDR3 covers 13 residues. CDR3 protein: CASRTGQTGELFF. CDR3 DNA: TGTGCCAGCAGAACGGGACAAACCGGGGAGCTGTTTTTT.

This sequence joins TRBV5-6 and TRBJ1-3; D is unresolved. The CDR3 covers 15 residues. The germline gives CDR1 SGHDT, CDR2 YYEEEE. The V end lost 7 bases, the J end lost 0 bases, and 14 bases lay between the germline ends. The CDR3 DNA sequence: TGTGCCAGCTCCCTCGGATTCGCCTCTGGAAACACCATATATTTT. Protein product: CASSLGFASGNTIYF.

This chain connects TRBV20-1 to TRBJ2-5; TRBD2 agrees at 8 bases. Germline V lookup: CDR1 DFQATT, CDR2 SNEGSKA (reference sequence). V was pared by 3 bases and J by 5 bases, with 2 bases of the junction left unmatched. This CDR3 comprises 12 residues. As DNA, the CDR3 is TGCAGTGCTAGGGGACTAGTGGAGACCCAGTACTTC. It translates to CSARGLVETQYF.

This chain connects TRBV6-5 to TRBJ1-4; the D gene is possibly TRBD1 (5 bases). With 0 bases removed from V and 5 bases from J, the gap between germline ends came to 13 bases. This CDR3 has 16 amino acids. The V gene's germline CDR1 is MNHEY and CDR2 SVGAGI. In DNA form, the CDR3 reads TGTGCCAGCAGTTACTCTGCGGGGCGGAAGAATGAAAAACTGTTTTTT. This sequence encodes CASSYSAGRKNEKLFF.

The gene calls are TRBV29-1 and TRBJ1-1; the match to TRBD1 covers 7 bases. Germline values: CDR1 SQVTM, CDR2 ANQGSEA. The trim removed 7 bases at V and 5 bases at J, leaving 10 bases unmatched. This CDR3 has 13 residues. The CDR3: CSGPGQHVTEAFF. The CDR3 DNA follows: TGCAGCGGGCCGGGACAGCATGTAACTGAAGCTTTCTTT.

The chain combines TRBV12-3 or TRBV12-4 with TRBJ2-7; 8 bases agree with TRBD1. The CDR3 covers 15 residues. The trim removed 7 bases at V and 3 bases at J, leaving 11 bases unmatched. The DNA of the CDR3 is TGTGCCAGCATTCCCGGACAGGGTTTCCACTACGAGCAGTACTTC. Translated: CASIPGQGFHYEQYF.

The chain has TRBV20-1 and TRBJ1-1; no firm D call. Trimming took off 3 bases at V and 0 bases at J, with 8 bases between the two ends. The germline CDR1 and CDR2 sequences are DFQATT and SNEGSKA (reference sequence). The CDR3 runs to 13 residues. CDR3 DNA sequence: TGCAGTGCTAGTTCCCCCTTGAACACTGAAGCTTTCTTT. Protein: CSASSPLNTEAFF.

This rearrangement joins TRBV6-6 to TRBJ2-3; 7 nucleotides align to TRBD1. This CDR3 spans 13 amino acids. The germline CDR1 and CDR2 sequences are MNHNY and SVGAGI (reference sequence). The trim removed 8 bases at V and 3 bases at J, leaving 5 bases unmatched. This CDR3 is CASDRDGTDTQYF. CDR3 nucleotides: TGTGCCAGCGACAGGGATGGTACAGATACGCAGTATTTT.

V is TRBV30 and J is TRBJ1-1; 10 nucleotides align to TRBD1. The CDR3 has 14 residues. CDR1 and CDR2 from the germline V gene are GTSNPN and SVGIG (reference sequence). With 3 bases clipped from V and 7 bases from J, the junction kept 8 bases outside the gene matches. The CDR3 nucleotides read TGTGCCTGGAGGACAGGGGGCGATTTCGGTGAAGCTTTCTTT. It codes for CAWRTGGDFGEAFF.

The count of this clonotype is one. This chain uses TRBV3-1 with TRBJ1-4, with unresolved D. There are 15 residues in the CDR3. CDR1 and CDR2 from the germline V gene are LGHDT and YNNKEL (reference sequence). V was cut by 4 bases and J by 3 bases, with 12 bases left in between. The CDR3 loop is CASSLAGPANEKLFF. The CDR3 DNA sequence: TGTGCCAGCAGCCTTGCCGGGCCGGCTAATGAAAAACTGTTTTTT.

This sequence joins TRBV12-3 or TRBV12-4 and TRBJ1-2; no definite D call. The V end was cut by 10 bases, the J end by 8 bases, with 20 bases between. This CDR3 spans 13 amino acids. The CDR3 nucleotides read TGTGCCACCTCGTCCGGATCCCAAGGAGGCTACACCTTC. Translated, it gives CATSSGSQGGYTF.

The chain uses TRBV6-1 and TRBJ1-1, with a possible D match to TRBD1 (5 bases). CDR3 size: 14 residues. V dropped 6 bases and J dropped 2 bases, with 13 bases sitting between them. Germline V gene sequence: CDR1 MNHNS, CDR2 SASEGT. The CDR3 DNA is TGTGCCAGCAGGCTGGGGGAGGTTAACACTGAAGCTTTCTTT. It codes for CASRLGEVNTEAFF.

This chain's CDR3 is CASSLLHNGGPEDTQYF. In DNA form, the CDR3 reads TGCGCCAGCAGCCTCCTCCATAACGGGGGGCCAGAAGATACGCAGTATTTT. The rearrangement joins TRBV4-1 to TRBJ2-3, with D possibly TRBD2 on 7 matching bases. Germline values: CDR1 MGHRA, CDR2 YSYEKL. Trimming took off 4 bases at V and 5 bases at J, with 22 bases between the two ends. This CDR3 is 17 amino acids long.

This chain joins TRBV5-1 and TRBJ2-1, with unresolved D. Trimming stripped 6 bases from V and 5 bases from J, with 12 bases between. CDR1 and CDR2 (germline): SGHRS, YFSETQ. CDR3 length equals 13 residues. CDR3 DNA: TGCGCCAGCAAGAACGGCCCCGACAATGAGCAGTTCTTC. Its translation: CASKNGPDNEQFF.

The rearrangement uses TRBV2 and TRBJ1-2; D gene ambiguous. The CDR3 spans 13 residues. Deletions cut 2 bases from V and 8 bases from J, with 12 bases between. Per the germline V gene, CDR1 is SNHLY and CDR2 is FYNNEI. The CDR3 sequence: CASSETGVGGYTF. The CDR3 coding sequence is TGTGCCAGCAGTGAAACCGGGGTAGGGGGCTACACCTTC.

The chain joins TRBV18 to TRBJ2-5; D uncertain. V was trimmed by 8 bases and J by 5 bases, leaving 15 bases between them. The CDR3 is 13 residues long. Looked up from germline, CDR1 is KGHSH and CDR2 is LQKENI. The CDR3 protein is CASLGFADETQYF. DNA for the CDR3: TGTGCCAGCCTCGGGTTTGCGGATGAGACCCAGTACTTC.